The 23 T cell receptor beta chains below come from one sample, sequenced in a study of PD-1 blockade in classical Hodgkin lymphoma. Here immunoSEQ multiplex PCR was the method, and the copy in TCRdb shows in-frame clones only, minus some. This sample carries roughly 23,000 clones, 89% of them seen once, and the ten largest clones take 0.25%. Indicated time point: newly diagnosed, previously untreated cHL patient sample. Magnetic negative selection of thawed PBMCs was the method by which CD4+ T cells were purified. Sequencing was done on a sample of CD4+ T cells from blood. All receptors derive from a human donor with classical Hodgkin lymphoma.

V is TRBV7-9 and J is TRBJ2-7; D may be TRBD1 (5 bases). The germline gives CDR1 SEHNR, CDR2 FQNEAQ (reference sequence). This CDR3 region has 13 residues. The V end was cut by 7 bases, the J end by 4 bases, with 14 bases between. The CDR3 DNA follows: TGTGCCAGCACGCAGGGTACAGATTACGAGCAGTACTTC. It yields the protein CASTQGTDYEQYF.

The genes are TRBV6-6 and TRBJ2-5; D is unresolved. CDR1 and CDR2 from the germline V gene are MNHNY and SVGAGI (reference sequence). There are 15 residues in the CDR3. V was pared by 0 bases and J by 0 bases, with 8 bases between. DNA of the CDR3: TGTGCCAGCAGTTACTCGACGCGGAACCAAGAGACCCAGTACTTC. Translated, it gives CASSYSTRNQETQYF.

This chain connects TRBV5-1 to TRBJ2-3; 9 bases line up with TRBD2. This CDR3 has 16 amino acids. The junction had 8 bases not matched to a gene; V was cut back by 4 bases and J by 2 bases. Germline loops: CDR1 SGHRS, CDR2 YFSETQ. CDR3 region: CASSTIAGATTDTQYF. The CDR3 region has the DNA TGCGCCAGCAGCACCATAGCGGGGGCCACCACAGATACGCAGTATTTT.

The rearrangement links TRBV7-8 to TRBJ1-2; 9 nucleotides agree with TRBD1. This CDR3 is built from 15 residues. The trim removed 1 base at V and 8 bases at J, leaving 8 bases unmatched. CDR1 SGHVS and CDR2 FQNEAQ come from the germline V gene. In nucleotides, the CDR3 is TGTGCCAGCAGCTTAGGAGACAGGGGGTTTAAGGGCTACACCTTC. Translating gives CASSLGDRGFKGYTF. Based on the CDR3 plus reference TRBV7-8 and TRBJ1-2, the full variable domain is GAGVSQSPRYKVAKRGQDVALRCDPISGHVSLFWYQQALGQGPEFLTYFQNEAQLDKSGLPSDRFFAERPEGSVSTLKIQRTQQEDSAVYLCASSLGDRGFKGYTFGSGTRLTVV.

This CDR3 reads CASLDLRHAEAFF. The CDR3 DNA reads TGTGCCAGCTTGGACCTAAGACACGCTGAAGCTTTCTTT. V usage is TRBV6-5 and J usage is TRBJ1-1; unclear D gene. From germline, CDR1 is MNHEY and CDR2 SVGAGI. The V gene lost 8 bases and the J gene lost 6 bases, with 16 bases spanning the gap. There are 13 residues in the CDR3.

The rearrangement links TRBV5-4 to TRBJ2-5; TRBD1 might be the D (5 bases). The germline gives CDR1 SGHNT, CDR2 YYREEE (reference sequence). This CDR3 contains 14 residues. V shed 4 bases and J shed 1 base, with 11 bases lying between them. The CDR3 sequence is CASSHKTAQETQYF. The CDR3 DNA sequence: TGTGCCAGCAGCCATAAGACAGCCCAAGAGACCCAGTACTTC.

The rearrangement uses TRBV19 and TRBJ2-1, with D perhaps TRBD1 or TRBD2 (5 bases each). Germline values: CDR1 LNHDA, CDR2 SQIVND (reference sequence). The CDR3 is 15 residues long. Trimming pared 2 bases from V and 5 bases from J, leaving 13 bases between. The CDR3 DNA reads TGTGCCAGTAGTATAAGAGGGCAGGGTAACAATGAGCAGTTCTTC. Its protein is CASSIRGQGNNEQFF.

This clone was counted only a few times. V is TRBV7-3 and J is TRBJ1-2, with D perhaps TRBD1 (6 bases). Trimming shortened V by 0 bases and J by 6 bases, and 11 bases separated the two germline ends. This CDR3 comprises 14 residues. CDR1 and CDR2 (germline): SGHTA, FQGTGA. CDR3 nucleotides: TGTGCCAGCAGCTTAACGGGCAGGGGCGATGGCTACACCTTC. Translating it yields CASSLTGRGDGYTF. Filled out from reference TRBV7-3 and TRBJ1-2, the complete variable domain reads GAGVSQTPSNKVTEKGKYVELRCDPISGHTALYWYRQSLGQGPEFLIYFQGTGAADDSGLPNDRFFAVRPEGSVSTLKIQRTERGDSAVYLCASSLTGRGDGYTFGSGTRLTVV.

This chain joins TRBV6-5 and TRBJ1-6; no clear D gene. Germline values: CDR1 MNHEY, CDR2 SVGAGI. V was pared by 2 bases and J by 9 bases, with 14 bases between. The CDR3 has 15 amino acids. CDR3 coding DNA: TGTGCCAGCAGTTACGCGAACAAACGTGGTTCACCCCTCCACTTT. This gives the protein CASSYANKRGSPLHF.

J is TRBJ1-1 and V is TRBV9; TRBD1 agrees at 9 bases. Looked up from germline, CDR1 is SGDLS and CDR2 is YYNGEE. The CDR3 has 14 amino acids. V was clipped by 0 bases and J by 5 bases; unmatched bases: 2. The CDR3 DNA reads TGTGCCAGCAGCGTAGGGGACAGGGTGACTGAAGCTTTCTTT. Its translation is CASSVGDRVTEAFF.

V gene TRBV11-2 combines with J gene TRBJ1-5; 8 bases fit TRBD1. This CDR3 has 19 amino acids. Unmatched junction bases numbered 18, after V lost 4 bases and J lost 4 bases. Germline CDR1 and CDR2: SGHAT and FQNNGV. The CDR3 sequence is CASSSGTGKTGVRNQPQHF. For the CDR3, the DNA is TGTGCCAGCAGCTCCGGGACAGGAAAAACAGGGGTACGAAATCAGCCCCAGCATTTT.

The chain carries TRBV19 and TRBJ1-2, with TRBD1 identical over 7 bases. The CDR3 covers 16 residues. V trimming: 5 bases; J trimming: 4 bases; junction bases outside the gene matches: 13. The V gene's germline CDR1 is LNHDA and CDR2 SQIVND (reference sequence). The CDR3 bases are TGTGCCAGTAGTGTCCCCGGGGGCGGACAGGTCTATGGCTACACCTTC. Residues: CASSVPGGGQVYGYTF.

The CDR3 here is CASSLARGSNEQFF. The CDR3 DNA reads TGCGCCAGCAGCTTGGCCAGGGGCTCCAATGAGCAGTTCTTC. J is TRBJ2-1 and V is TRBV5-1; maybe TRBD1 (6 bases). V shed 0 bases and J shed 6 bases, with 10 bases lying between them. The CDR3 has 14 amino acids. Germline values: CDR1 SGHRS, CDR2 YFSETQ.

CDR3: CAWSVLRAFF. The CDR3 coding sequence is TGTGCCTGGAGTGTATTGCGTGCTTTCTTT. This chain links TRBV30 with TRBJ1-1; D not resolved. CDR1 and CDR2 from the germline V gene are GTSNPN and SVGIG (reference sequence). V lost 0 bases and J lost 11, with 7 bases in between. The CDR3 spans 10 residues.

The V gene is TRBV5-4, the J gene TRBJ1-1; possible D gene TRBD1, 5 bases. The CDR3 runs to 16 residues. The V end was cut by 0 bases, the J end by 1 base, with 13 bases between. Germline assignment: CDR1 SGHNT and CDR2 YYREEE (reference sequence). This CDR3 reads CASSLGGPGGNTEAFF. In DNA, the CDR3 is TGTGCCAGCAGCTTGGGGGGCCCGGGAGGGAACACTGAAGCTTTCTTT.

The chain links TRBV5-1 to TRBJ2-5; the D call may be TRBD1 or TRBD2 (6 bases each). CDR3 length: 15 amino acids. Germline CDR1 SGHRS, CDR2 YFSETQ. V dropped 0 bases and J dropped 5 bases, with 14 bases sitting between them. DNA for the CDR3: TGCGCCAGCAGCTTGGAGGCAGGGGCGGGGGAGACCCAGTACTTC. Its protein product is CASSLEAGAGETQYF. The complete variable domain, with remaining parts taken from reference TRBV5-1 and TRBJ2-5, reads KAGVTQTPRYLIKTRGQQVTLSCSPISGHRSVSWYQQTPGQGLQFLFEYFSETQRNKGNFPGRFSGRQFSNSRSEMNVSTLELGDSALYLCASSLEAGAGETQYFGPGTRLLVL.

V usage is TRBV10-2 and J usage is TRBJ2-7; 13 positions match TRBD2. V lost 3 bases, J lost 4 bases, and 12 bases stayed unmatched. CDR3 length: 18 amino acids. The germline V gene has CDR1 WSHSY and CDR2 SAAADI. The CDR3 bases are TGCGCCAGCAGTGAAGGGACTAGCGGGGATAGAATAGGATACGAGCAGTACTTC. The encoded protein is CASSEGTSGDRIGYEQYF.

The J gene is TRBJ1-1, the V gene TRBV5-1, with a possible D match to TRBD1 (5 bases). Germline V lookup: CDR1 SGHRS, CDR2 YFSETQ. The CDR3 contains 16 residues. V lost 1 base, J lost 0 bases, and 13 bases lay in between. The CDR3 protein is CASSLLQGVLNTEAFF. The CDR3 DNA sequence: TGCGCCAGCAGCTTGTTGCAGGGAGTATTGAACACTGAAGCTTTCTTT. The complete variable domain, with remaining parts taken from reference TRBV5-1 and TRBJ1-1, reads KAGVTQTPRYLIKTRGQQVTLSCSPISGHRSVSWYQQTPGQGLQFLFEYFSETQRNKGNFPGRFSGRQFSNSRSEMNVSTLELGDSALYLCASSLLQGVLNTEAFFGQGTRLTVV.

The rearrangement joins TRBV18 to TRBJ1-1; D unclear. The CDR3 spans 14 residues. The germline V and J ends were trimmed by 0 bases and 0 bases, with 5 bases remaining between them. CDR1 is KGHSH, CDR2 LQKENI, per germline. The DNA of the CDR3 is TGTGCCAGCTCACCACCCCCGATGAACACTGAAGCTTTCTTT. This encodes CASSPPPMNTEAFF.

V and J are TRBV30 and TRBJ2-2; D tentatively reads TRBD1 or TRBD2 (5 bases each). The CDR3 covers 15 residues. CDR1 is GTSNPN, CDR2 SVGIG, per germline (reference sequence). Trimming shortened V by 0 bases and J by 7 bases, and 15 bases separated the two germline ends. The chain's CDR3 is CAWSVGVASRGELFF. CDR3 in DNA: TGTGCCTGGAGTGTAGGGGTGGCTAGCCGCGGGGAGCTGTTTTTT.

V gene TRBV19 combines with J gene TRBJ2-7; tentative D call: TRBD2 (6 bases). Germline V CDR1 and CDR2: LNHDA, SQIVND (reference sequence). The CDR3 runs 14 residues. Trimming cost V 1 base and J 3 bases, with 10 bases left between them. The CDR3 nucleotides are TGTGCCAGTAGTATAGCCGGGAGTGTCTACGAGCAGTACTTC. This translates into CASSIAGSVYEQYF.

This clone occurred once. The rearrangement links TRBV6-6 to TRBJ1-1, with 7 bases matching TRBD1. This CDR3 has 16 amino acids. V trimming: 4 bases; J trimming: 0 bases; junction bases outside the gene matches: 8. Germline V gene lookup returns CDR1 MNHNY and CDR2 SVGAGI (reference sequence). This CDR3 is CASSSPDRSMNTEAFF. The CDR3 DNA is TGTGCCAGCAGTTCCCCGGACAGGTCCATGAACACTGAAGCTTTCTTT.

The gene calls are TRBV19 and TRBJ1-5; TRBD1 might be the D (5 bases). CDR1 LNHDA and CDR2 SQIVND come from the germline V gene (reference sequence). The CDR3 has 15 amino acids. V was pared by 7 bases and J by 4 bases, with 17 bases between. The CDR3 region is CASIPTGGGNQPQHF. CDR3 in DNA: TGTGCCAGTATCCCCACCGGGGGTGGTAATCAGCCCCAGCATTTT.